This T cell receptor beta chain was obtained from a study of shared clonotypes between healthy human individuals (dated by TCRdb to 2020 to 2021). About the study as a whole: The cohort comprised a couple of women and a few men aged 18 to 49 years. Per donor, three plates each were used for CD4 naive and CD4 memory, two for CD8 naive, and one for CD8 memory. Per donor, leukapheresis produced somewhere between about 0.94 and 9.5 billion PBMCs. Blood TCR repertoires of four to six healthy adults were deeply sequenced to estimate repertoire size and the extent of clonotype sharing between individuals. To increase sequencing depth and limit assay-specific biases, TCR repertoire library preparation and sequencing were carried out by different laboratories using diverse techniques. Paper-wide results and their limitations: When a few donors were compared, the shared fraction of clonotypes was approximately 5% for naive CD4, about 4% for naive CD8, 2.3% for memory CD4, and roughly 0.43% for memory CD8. Naive subsets generally had larger estimated clonotype richness than memory subsets. Sampling was restricted to blood, and TCR repertoires in tissue are likely to differ from TCR repertoires in blood. Incomplete sequencing was indicated by rarefaction of sorted-subset datasets, despite the large sequencing depth. Because the study included only a small number of donors, the genetic and exposure-history diversity represented was limited. Based on pairwise subsampling, the degree of clonotype sharing among donors was expected to be affected by sequencing depth. Clonotypes shared by all four sorted-subset donors showed higher generation probabilities than non-shared clonotypes.

Worth noting for this clone: Its antigen remains unidentified. Per-base quality was not reported, and no clone a single base away is much larger than it.

TCR CDR3 regions were amplified from genomic DNA by multiplex PCR using the deep immunoSEQ assay. Genomic DNA extracted from each cell subset was distributed evenly over all wells of several immunoSEQ 96-well plates, and each plate served as one replicate. For sorted subsets, about 0.2 ug genomic DNA, equal to about 30,000 T cell genomes, was loaded into each replicate PCR. Purified libraries were quantified with a Qubit 3.0 fluorometer, sized on a Bioanalyzer 2100, and re-quantified with the KAPA Library Quantification kit. Every immunoSEQ 96-well plate was sequenced on a separate single-read 150-cycle Illumina NextSeq 550 flow cell. In the authors' own workflow: The immunoSEQ output contained only junctional sequences without quality scores, so filtering could not match that applied to full-length reads. To assign V/J genes and CDR3, sequences were annotated against IMGT germline references using PyIR, a Python wrapper for IgBLAST v1.9. Reads with weak V/J assignments (E-value above 1e-6), missing CDR3, stop codons, out-of-frame junctions, or ambiguous translated residues were removed. V3J clonotypes were defined as sequences sharing the same inferred V gene, J gene, and CDR3 amino acid sequence. The percentage overlap between two repertoires was calculated by dividing the number of shared unique clonotypes by the size of the smaller repertoire. RTK rarefaction, the Chao1 estimator, and Recon v2.1 estimates of unobserved clonotypes were used to assess repertoire richness. OLGA was used to compute generation probabilities for all TCRbeta clonotypes that the gDNA method yielded from a handful of donors. What TCRdb holds here is the immuneACCESS table cut down to in-frame rearrangements. Part of the clones is not present; checked against another copy, under half of the missing clones reflect an unresolved V gene, and the others are unexplained. From that table come the V and J calls and clone size; the DNA was used to work out D and trimming. The sample table lists 550,000 to 800,000 clones, roughly 70% of them with a count of one. The ten largest clones capture approximately 1.8% of the sample.

From the cysteine up to the phenylalanine, the CDR3 has a length of 15 residues. Solely the CDR3 DNA is kept, with 45 bases framed from the first base. The germline V gene gives CDR1 as MNHEY and CDR2 as SVGAGI. The V and J ends are trimmed by 5 bases and 8 bases, leaving 21 bases between them. The donors were healthy, HIV-negative adults who had no recently reported acute infections or vaccinations. Only Caucasian adults living in Nashville, Tennessee, USA were represented among the donors. Magnetic negative selection was used to enrich CD4+ T cells, after which naive cells were positively selected on CD45RA and the negative fraction became the memory subset. Blood was collected by leukapheresis, and PBMCs were isolated by Ficoll-Histopaque density gradient centrifugation and then cryopreserved in liquid nitrogen vapor phase. Purity and quantity of every magnetically sorted T cell population were checked by analytical flow cytometry. From each sorted fraction, genomic DNA was isolated and quantified by UV absorbance on a Nanodrop 2000c.

The clonotype comes from a woman aged 25 to 39 in good health. The sample comprised memory CD4+ T cells sorted from blood. The sample's cell subset or site label, decoded: CD45RA-negative fraction. Recombination joined TRBV6-5 with TRBJ1-1, with a weak D call of TRBD1 (5 bases match). The CDR3 region reads CASSHGTGVGREAFF. The nucleotide sequence reads as follows: TGTGCCAGCAGTCATGGTACGGGGGTAGGTCGGGAAGCTTTCTTT.